Each of the 15 T cell receptor beta chains below was sequenced from the same sample in a study of T-cell memory formation after mild COVID-19. TCRdb fed the 5' RACE reads into MiXCR, producing one record per CDR3 protein. This table has 170,000 or so distinct CDR3 sequences, about a fifth appearing once. The sequenced material came from PBMCs or a T cell subset sorted from them (not recorded which). The receptors here all came from an adult woman who had mild COVID-19 (a few samples of this study predate the infection). Cell type and time point are not known.

The sample holds many counts of this clonotype. CDR3 region: CASSFYTANTEAFF. The CDR3 DNA follows: TGTGCCAGCAGTTTTTACACAGCAAACACTGAAGCTTTCTTT. V gene TRBV12-3 or TRBV12-4 combines with J gene TRBJ1-1; D call uncertain. V was cut by 3 bases and J by 2 bases, with 10 bases left in between. The length of the CDR3 is 14 residues.

The chain has TRBV6-1 and TRBJ2-1; weak D call: TRBD1 (5 bases). V shed 6 bases and J shed 7 bases, with 19 bases lying between them. This CDR3 contains 15 residues. Germline values: CDR1 MNHNS, CDR2 SASEGT. The CDR3 DNA is TGTGCCAGCAGCGGCTGGGGCCAGAGCAGGAATGAGCAGTTCTTC. Protein product: CASSGWGQSRNEQFF.

This clonotype was picked up a small number of times. CDR3 sequence: CASSLTGGANTEAFF. The CDR3 DNA is TGTGCCAGCAGTTTAACAGGGGGTGCGAACACTGAAGCTTTCTTT. The chain uses TRBV12-3 or TRBV12-4 and TRBJ1-1; 8 nucleotides match TRBD1. There are 15 residues in the CDR3. V lost 2 bases and J lost 1; bases outside the gene matches: 3.

This clonotype was counted ten times or more. The rearrangement links TRBV12-3 or TRBV12-4 to TRBJ2-1, with 11 bases lining up with TRBD2. There are 16 residues in the CDR3. After removal of 6 bases from V and 4 bases from J, the junction contained 8 bases not matched to a gene. The CDR3 sequence is CASRFTLAGGYNEQFF. CDR3 DNA: TGTGCCAGCAGATTTACCCTAGCGGGAGGTTACAATGAGCAGTTCTTC.

This clonotype has just a few counts. The chain is built from TRBV29-1 and TRBJ2-5; the match to TRBD1 covers 8 bases. This CDR3 is 14 amino acids long. Germline CDR1 SQVTM, CDR2 ANQGSEA. J was trimmed by 9 bases and V by 6 bases; bases with no gene match: 15. Here the CDR3 reads CSVETGQGARAQYF. The CDR3, as DNA: TGCAGCGTCGAAACCGGACAGGGCGCCAGGGCCCAGTACTTC.

The CDR3 here is CASSLSSGTETYEQYF. The CDR3 nucleotides read TGTGCCAGCAGCTTAAGTTCCGGGACAGAGACCTACGAGCAGTACTTC. J is TRBJ2-7 and V is TRBV7-9, with TRBD1 identical over 7 bases. V lost 2 bases, J lost 2 bases, and 9 bases stayed unmatched. This CDR3 comprises 16 residues. CDR1 SEHNR and CDR2 FQNEAQ come from the germline V gene (reference sequence).

In this sample, this clonotype turned up a few times. The rearrangement uses TRBV7-9 and TRBJ2-3; D ambiguous. This CDR3 contains 14 residues. Trimming shortened V by 5 bases and J by 1 base, and 10 bases separated the two germline ends. Germline loops: CDR1 SEHNR, CDR2 FQNEAQ (reference sequence). The CDR3, as DNA: TGTGCCAGCAGCCTGGAGTGGGGCACAGATACGCAGTATTTT. It is translated as CASSLEWGTDTQYF. The full variable domain, rest sourced from reference TRBV7-9 and TRBJ2-3, is DTGVSQNPRHKITKRGQNVTFRCDPISEHNRLYWYRQTLGQGPEFLTYFQNEAQLEKSRLLSDRFSAERPKGSFSTLEIQRTEQGDSAMYLCASSLEWGTDTQYFGPGTRLTVL.

The V gene is TRBV15, the J gene TRBJ2-3; D remains unclear. Germline values: CDR1 LNHNV, CDR2 YYDKDF (reference sequence). The CDR3 contains 14 residues. The germline V and J ends were trimmed by 3 bases and 1 base, with 8 bases remaining between them. DNA for the CDR3: TGTGCCACCAGCAGCTTTGAGGGCACAGATACGCAGTATTTT. It specifies CATSSFEGTDTQYF.

The chain links TRBV2 to TRBJ1-6; 12 bases match TRBD1. V lost 6 bases to trimming and J lost 4 bases; unmatched junction nucleotides: 4. Germline-derived CDR1 and CDR2 are SNHLY and FYNNEI. The CDR3 totals 16 residues. The CDR3 DNA reads as TGTGCCAGCAGGGGACAGGGGGCTAGTTATAATTCACCCCTCCACTTT. Residues: CASRGQGASYNSPLHF.

The sample holds a few counts of this clonotype. The CDR3 spells CASSETISLTSGGVSYNEQFF. In DNA, the CDR3 is TGTGCCAGCAGTGAAACGATATCGTTGACTAGCGGGGGGGTATCCTACAATGAGCAGTTCTTC. This rearrangement joins TRBV25-1 to TRBJ2-1; TRBD2 agrees at 14 bases. The CDR3 length is 21 residues. The germline gives CDR1 MGHDK, CDR2 SYGVNS. V lost 2 bases to trimming and J lost 1 base; unmatched junction nucleotides: 13.

This clonotype was detected a few times. J is TRBJ2-2 and V is TRBV7-9, with D uncertain. This CDR3 spans 14 amino acids. Trimming cost V 11 bases and J 0 bases, with 13 bases left between them. Germline CDR1 SEHNR, CDR2 FQNEAQ (reference sequence). For the CDR3, the DNA is TGTGCCTCAACGTGGGGTCCGAACACCGGGGAGCTGTTTTTT. Translation gives CASTWGPNTGELFF.

The CDR3: CASSRDLRDNEQFF. In DNA, the CDR3 is TGTGCCAGCAGCCGGGACCTAAGGGACAATGAGCAGTTCTTC. This chain connects TRBV12-3 or TRBV12-4 to TRBJ2-1; either TRBD1 or TRBD2 may supply D (5 bases each). The CDR3 contains 14 residues. With 6 bases removed from V and 5 bases from J, the gap between germline ends came to 14 bases.

This clonotype was recorded a few times. The V and J genes are TRBV5-1 and TRBJ1-1, with TRBD1 as a possible D gene (5 bases). The V end was cut by 2 bases, the J end by 1 base, with 12 bases between. This CDR3 spans 15 amino acids. The V gene's germline CDR1 is SGHRS and CDR2 YFSETQ. The CDR3 DNA is TGCGCCAGCAGCTTTAGGACACCCCAGAACACTGAAGCTTTCTTT. This encodes CASSFRTPQNTEAFF.

The genes are TRBV7-9 and TRBJ2-3, with TRBD1 matching over 8 bases. Germline loops: CDR1 SEHNR, CDR2 FQNEAQ (reference sequence). The CDR3 is 14 amino acids. The V segment lost 5 bases and the J segment 5 bases; nucleotides outside the gene matches: 6. The chain's CDR3 is CASSRQGIEDTQYF. In DNA, the CDR3 is TGTGCCAGCAGCCGACAGGGGATTGAAGATACGCAGTATTTT.

This clonotype was seen a handful of times. The chain combines TRBV20-1 with TRBJ2-7, with D possibly matching TRBD2 (7 bases). CDR3 size: 16 residues. Trimming stripped 0 bases from V and 2 bases from J, with 17 bases between. Germline loops: CDR1 DFQATT, CDR2 SNEGSKA (reference sequence). The CDR3 DNA is TGCAGTGCTAGAGACCAAGGGGGAGGGGTGCCCTACGAGCAGTACTTC. Its translation: CSARDQGGGVPYEQYF.